This TCR beta chain was captured in a study of CD8 T cells in ankylosing spondylitis. Study findings and constraints: One TCR beta motif, made up of roughly eight highly homologous variants, appeared characteristic of ankylosing spondylitis blood.

This clonotype occurred a few times. What it binds is unknown. TCRdb reprocessed the 5' RACE reads with MiXCR, giving one entry per CDR3 protein. The sample lists about 220,000 distinct CDR3 sequences; 7% to 8% were seen once. Trimming took 0 bases from V and 9 from J; bases not matched to a gene: 10. Germline values: CDR1 LGHNA, CDR2 YSLEER. CDR3 size: 16 residues. The sequenced material came from blood, either unsorted or a sorted T cell fraction (not recorded which). This clonotype was obtained from a male donor with ankylosing spondylitis. The chain couples TRBV4-3 to TRBJ2-1; the match to TRBD2 covers 8 bases. The CDR3 loop reads CASSQDRLAKTIEQFF. DNA for the CDR3: TGCGCCAGCAGCCAAGATCGACTAGCGAAAACCATTGAGCAGTTCTTC.